This T cell receptor beta chain came from a study of shared clonotypes between healthy human individuals. Study-wide findings and caveats: Clonotypes shared by all four sorted-subset donors had higher generation probabilities than non-shared clonotypes.

At deep level, the assay was performed. Repertoires were generated with immunoSEQ multiplex PCR, while TCRdb's copy carries only in-frame clones and drops some. The table shows some 2,100,000 clones, with almost 96% occurring only once. All of the donors resided in Nashville, Tennessee, and each was a Caucasian adult. Concerning this clone itself: Its antigen is not known.

Germline V gene data show CDR1 as SGHRS and CDR2 as YFSETQ. The ends lost 3 bases at V and 2 bases at J; junction bases unmatched: 1. CDR3 length: 13 amino acids. The V gene is TRBV5-1, the J gene TRBJ2-7, with 8 bases identical to TRBD2. The receptor's source is a man in his late teens or twenties in good health. The sequencing sample was made of naive CD4+ T cells sorted from blood. The sample's subset: CD45RA+ positively selected. The CDR3 sequence is CASSSGGAYEQYF. The CDR3 coding sequence is TGCGCCAGCAGCTCGGGAGGGGCCTACGAGCAGTACTTC.